This TCR beta chain was found in a study of shared clonotypes between healthy human individuals. As defined, naive CD8 cells were CD45RO-negative and positively selected for CCR7, with terminally differentiated effector memory CD45RA+ cells excluded. Only Caucasian adults living in Nashville, Tennessee made up the donor group. Note on this clone: Its antigen is unknown.

Clones were read by immunoSEQ multiplex PCR, and TCRdb kept only the in-frame ones, dropping some. Here the sample spans around 2,100,000 clones, about 95% being singletons. General study findings and limits: In contrast to clonotypes shared by all four donors, non-shared clonotypes had lower generation probabilities.

There are 16 residues in the CDR3. Germline CDR1 MNHEY, CDR2 SMNVEV (reference sequence). With V trimmed by 10 bases and J by 7 bases, 18 bases remained unmatched. The sequence was collected from a young man in good health. The chain uses TRBV27 and TRBJ1-5; 8 bases line up with TRBD1. Sequenced input: naive CD8+ T cells sorted from blood. The CDR3 reads CATTVKTGDNGQPQHF. Written as DNA, the CDR3 is TGTGCCACCACAGTTAAGACAGGGGATAATGGACAGCCCCAGCATTTT.